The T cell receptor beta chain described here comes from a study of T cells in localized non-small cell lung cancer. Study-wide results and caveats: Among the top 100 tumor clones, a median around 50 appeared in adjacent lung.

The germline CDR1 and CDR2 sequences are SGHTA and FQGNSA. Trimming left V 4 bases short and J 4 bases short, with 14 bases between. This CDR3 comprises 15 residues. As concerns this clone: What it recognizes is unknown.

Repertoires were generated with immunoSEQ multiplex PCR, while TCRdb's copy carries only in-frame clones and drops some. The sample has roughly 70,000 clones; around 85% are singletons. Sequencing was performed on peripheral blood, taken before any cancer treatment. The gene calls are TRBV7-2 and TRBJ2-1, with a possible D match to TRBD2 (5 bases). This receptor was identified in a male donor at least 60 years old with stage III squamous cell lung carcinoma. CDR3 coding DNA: TGTGCCAGCAGCTACGAAGGACTCTCGTACAATGAGCAGTTCTTC. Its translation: CASSYEGLSYNEQFF.